The 9 T cell receptor beta chains listed next were all sequenced from one sample in a study of blood T cell repertoires in COVID-19. Profiling relied on immunoSEQ multiplex PCR, and the TCRdb table lists in-frame clones only, not all of them. The data show about 160,000 clones, about 93% seen once. Sequences were obtained from peripheral blood. Receptor source: a woman between 50 and 59 years old with acute or convalescent COVID-19.

The rearrangement joins TRBV5-1 to TRBJ1-3; 7 nucleotides match TRBD1. Germline CDR1 is SGHRS and CDR2 is YFSETQ. J gave up 0 bases and V 1 base, and 10 bases lay outside the gene matches. The CDR3 spans 18 residues. The CDR3 nucleotides are TGCGCCAGCAGCTTGAGGGGGACAGACCTTTTCTCTGGAAACACCATATATTTT. Encoded protein: CASSLRGTDLFSGNTIYF.

This sequence joins TRBV2 and TRBJ1-2; 8 bases fit TRBD1. V shed 6 bases and J 4 bases; nucleotides not matched to a gene: 7. This CDR3 comprises 14 residues. Germline V gene lookup returns CDR1 SNHLY and CDR2 FYNNEI. The CDR3 loop is CASSATGDGYGYTF. DNA for the CDR3: TGTGCCAGCAGCGCGACAGGGGACGGCTATGGCTACACCTTC.

The chain combines TRBV28 with TRBJ1-1, with TRBD1 identical over 7 bases. CDR3 length: 12 residues. Unmatched junction bases numbered 4, after V lost 7 bases and J lost 5 bases. Per the germline V gene, CDR1 is MDHEN and CDR2 is SYDVKM. The CDR3 sequence: CASIQGRTEAFF. CDR3 nucleotides: TGTGCCAGCATACAGGGGAGAACTGAAGCTTTCTTT.

The rearrangement links TRBV28 to TRBJ1-1, with D perhaps TRBD1 (6 bases). The CDR3 totals 13 residues. The V end was cut by 4 bases, the J end by 10 bases, with 16 bases between. From germline, CDR1 is MDHEN and CDR2 SYDVKM. In DNA, the CDR3 is TGTGCCAGCAGTTCCCCCCGACAGGTATCAGCTTTCTTT. It codes for CASSSPRQVSAFF.

The CDR3 region has the DNA TGTGCGGCGGGACAGTCATTTGGTACTGAAGCTTTCTTT. Translated, it gives CAAGQSFGTEAFF. The rearrangement joins TRBV2 to TRBJ1-1, with TRBD1 matching 7 bases. Germline V gene data show CDR1 as SNHLY and CDR2 as FYNNEI. The CDR3 has 13 amino acids. Drawing the rest from reference TRBV2 and TRBJ1-1, the complete variable domain is EPEVTQTPSHQVTQMGQEVILRCVPISNHLYFYWYRQILGQKVEFLVSFYNNEISEKSEIFDDQFSVERPDGSNFTLKIRSTKLEDSAMYFCAAGQSFGTEAFFGQGTRLTVV.

The chain links TRBV28 to TRBJ2-3; perhaps TRBD2 as D (6 bases). The length of the CDR3 is 14 residues. CDR1 is MDHEN, CDR2 SYDVKM, per germline. V gave up 3 bases and J gave up 8 bases, with 15 bases separating them. This CDR3 is CASSFGGAAGTQYF. DNA of the CDR3: TGTGCCAGCAGTTTCGGCGGGGCCGCGGGTACGCAGTATTTT.

The gene calls are TRBV11-2 and TRBJ2-5; D may be TRBD2 (6 bases). Germline CDR1 is SGHAT and CDR2 is FQNNGV. V shed 6 bases and J shed 4 bases, with 21 bases lying between them. This CDR3 is built from 16 residues. The CDR3, as DNA: TGTGCCAGCAGAAAAGGGAAAGGGACTCTCGTAGAGACCCAGTACTTC. Translation gives CASRKGKGTLVETQYF. Combining the CDR3 with reference TRBV11-2 and TRBJ2-5 gives the whole variable domain EAGVAQSPRYKIIEKRQSVAFWCNPISGHATLYWYQQILGQGPKLLIQFQNNGVVDDSQLPKDRFSAERLKGVDSTLKIQPAKLEDSAVYLCASRKGKGTLVETQYFGPGTRLLVL.

This chain connects TRBV10-1 to TRBJ2-3; 8 positions match TRBD1. V lost 0 bases and J lost 0; bases outside the gene matches: 2. Per the germline V gene, CDR1 is WNHNN and CDR2 is SYGVQD (reference sequence). This CDR3 contains 16 residues. The CDR3 reads CASSESRTGSTDTQYF. In nucleotides, the CDR3 is TGCGCCAGCAGTGAGTCCCGGACAGGGAGCACAGATACGCAGTATTTT.

The V call is TRBV5-1, the J call TRBJ2-7, with 7 bases that match TRBD1. CDR3 length equals 15 residues. V gave up 2 bases and J gave up 4 bases; unmatched junction bases: 9. Germline CDR1 reads SGHRS; CDR2 reads YFSETQ. The CDR3 sequence is CASSLTTGLKYEQYF. CDR3 coding DNA: TGCGCCAGCAGCTTAACGACAGGGTTAAAGTACGAGCAGTACTTC.